The 32 T cell receptor beta chains given below trace back to one sample, sequenced in a study of T cells in localized non-small cell lung cancer. Assay: immunoSEQ multiplex PCR; the TCRdb copy retains only in-frame clones and omits some. The data contain around 50,000 clones, roughly 89% of them seen just once; the ten biggest clones take up 15% to 20%. The specimen was peripheral blood, collected before any cancer treatment. These TCRs come from a male donor aged 60 or over with stage III squamous cell lung carcinoma.

J is TRBJ1-1 and V is TRBV5-5, with D perhaps matching TRBD1 (5 bases). V lost 3 bases and J lost 7, with 22 bases in between. CDR1 and CDR2 (germline): SGHKS, YYEKEE (reference sequence). The CDR3 consists of 16 residues. The CDR3 spells CASSWTGTAVGSEAFF. DNA for the CDR3: TGTGCCAGCAGCTGGACCGGGACGGCGGTGGGTAGTGAAGCTTTCTTT.

The genes are TRBV7-2 and TRBJ2-5; no clear D. V was cut by 5 bases and J by 3 bases, with 22 bases left in between. CDR1 and CDR2 from the germline V gene are SGHTA and FQGNSA. The CDR3 loop spans 17 amino acids. As DNA, the CDR3 is TGTGCCAGCAGCCAAGAGGTATGGGATAGGCCAAAAGAGACCCAGTACTTC. Its protein product is CASSQEVWDRPKETQYF.

CDR3 sequence: CASSSFAGNTIYF. DNA of the CDR3: TGCGCCAGCAGCTCGTTTGCTGGAAACACCATATATTTT. The gene calls are TRBV5-1 and TRBJ1-3; D not certain. This CDR3 has 13 amino acids. Trimming left V 3 bases short and J 2 bases short, with 6 bases between. CDR1 is SGHRS and CDR2 is YFSETQ in the germline V gene.

The chain is built from TRBV9 and TRBJ2-3; 9 nucleotides agree with TRBD2. CDR1 and CDR2 (germline): SGDLS, YYNGEE. This CDR3 contains 16 residues. J gave up 4 bases and V 4 bases, and 10 bases lay outside the gene matches. CDR3 nucleotide sequence: TGTGCCAGCAGCCTAGAGGCGGGAGGGCCTTCAGATACGCAGTATTTT. Translated, it gives CASSLEAGGPSDTQYF.

The V and J genes are TRBV9 and TRBJ2-7; a possible D gene is TRBD2 (6 bases). V was shortened by 0 bases and J by 3 bases, with 10 bases between the two germline ends. Germline assignment: CDR1 SGDLS and CDR2 YYNGEE. The CDR3 loop spans 14 amino acids. CDR3 region: CASSVAGDGYEQYF. CDR3 nucleotides: TGTGCCAGCAGCGTAGCGGGAGATGGCTACGAGCAGTACTTC.

This clone has only a few counts. V and J are TRBV5-5 and TRBJ2-7; 8 bases are a match to TRBD2. CDR3 size: 14 residues. J was trimmed by 2 bases and V by 4 bases; bases with no gene match: 5. Germline V gene sequence: CDR1 SGHKS, CDR2 YYEKEE (reference sequence). Here the CDR3 DNA reads TGTGCCAGCAGCCCGGGGACTAGTACCTACGAGCAGTACTTC. Its translation: CASSPGTSTYEQYF.

The V call is TRBV2, the J call TRBJ2-7, with unresolved D. CDR1 is SNHLY and CDR2 is FYNNEI in the germline V gene. V was pared by 6 bases and J by 5 bases, with 8 bases between. The CDR3 is 11 amino acids. This chain's CDR3 is CASSRANEQYF. CDR3 coding DNA: TGTGCCAGCAGCCGCGCCAACGAGCAGTACTTC.

This clone has a single count. The gene calls are TRBV30 and TRBJ1-2; no reliable D call. This CDR3 region has 12 residues. Germline loops: CDR1 GTSNPN, CDR2 SVGIG (reference sequence). V shed 2 bases and J shed 10 bases, with 14 bases lying between them. CDR3 sequence: CAWSPPVMAYTF. CDR3 DNA: TGTGCCTGGAGTCCACCTGTAATGGCCTACACCTTC.

V gene TRBV5-1 combines with J gene TRBJ2-6; TRBD1 might be the D (5 bases). The V end was cut by 1 base, the J end by 2 bases, with 7 bases between. The CDR3 spans 15 residues. Germline V gene data show CDR1 as SGHRS and CDR2 as YFSETQ. CDR3 coding DNA: TGCGCCAGCAGCTTGAAAGGGGCTGGGGCCAACGTCCTGACTTTC. Protein product: CASSLKGAGANVLTF.

This chain uses TRBV30 with TRBJ2-3, with TRBD1 matching over 9 bases. V shed 5 bases and J 6 bases; nucleotides not matched to a gene: 6. CDR3 length: 13 amino acids. Germline values: CDR1 GTSNPN, CDR2 SVGIG (reference sequence). The CDR3 region is CAWDRGFSDTQYF. The CDR3 DNA follows: TGTGCCTGGGACAGGGGGTTTTCGGATACGCAGTATTTT.

The sample holds one count of this clone. The chain links TRBV18 to TRBJ1-1, with 8 positions matching TRBD1. CDR1 and CDR2 (germline): KGHSH, LQKENI. This CDR3 contains 17 residues. V trimming: 1 base; J trimming: 0 bases; junction bases outside the gene matches: 7. Written as DNA, the CDR3 is TGTGCCAGCTCACCACAACAGGGGGACTTTATGAACACTGAAGCTTTCTTT. It is translated as CASSPQQGDFMNTEAFF. The full variable domain, in which reference TRBV18 and TRBJ1-1 provide the parts outside the CDR3, is NAGVMQNPRHLVRRRGQEARLRCSPMKGHSHVYWYRQLPEEGLKFMVYLQKENIIDESGMPKERFSAEFPKEGPSILRIQQVVRGDSAAYFCASSPQQGDFMNTEAFFGQGTRLTVV.

V and J are TRBV7-6 and TRBJ1-1; D is uncertain. The V gene's germline CDR1 is SGHVS and CDR2 FNYEAQ. This CDR3 comprises 13 residues. V was trimmed by 1 base and J by 1 base, leaving 4 bases between them. The CDR3 protein is CASSLGQNTEAFF. CDR3 in DNA: TGTGCCAGCAGCTTAGGACAGAACACTGAAGCTTTCTTT.

The chain joins TRBV20-1 to TRBJ2-7, with no clear D. Trimming stripped 6 bases from V and 3 bases from J, with 9 bases between. The germline gives CDR1 DFQATT, CDR2 SNEGSKA (reference sequence). This CDR3 comprises 11 residues. CDR3 amino acids: CSAPANYEQYF. The DNA for the CDR3 is TGCAGTGCCCCCGCAAACTACGAGCAGTACTTC.

This rearrangement joins TRBV5-1 to TRBJ1-5; tentative D call: TRBD1 (5 bases). The CDR3 extends over 15 amino acids. Germline V gene data show CDR1 as SGHRS and CDR2 as YFSETQ. V was trimmed by 9 bases and J by 8 bases, leaving 24 bases between them. In nucleotides, the CDR3 is TGCGCCATCGTAGGGCGAAGACAGCTATCGGAGCCCCAGCATTTT. It is translated as CAIVGRRQLSEPQHF.

The chain joins TRBV27 to TRBJ2-1, with a tentative D call TRBD2 (5 bases). This CDR3 spans 13 amino acids. Trimming cost V 8 bases and J 2 bases, with 10 bases left between them. Germline values: CDR1 MNHEY, CDR2 SMNVEV (reference sequence). The DNA for the CDR3 is TGTGCCAGCCTCGGGGTCCCCTACAATGAGCAGTTCTTC. Amino acids: CASLGVPYNEQFF.

V is TRBV5-6 and J is TRBJ1-2; D call uncertain. The CDR3 is made up of 12 amino acids. Looked up from germline, CDR1 is SGHDT and CDR2 is YYEEEE. The V and J ends lost 0 bases and 7 bases respectively, with 7 bases between them. CDR3 sequence: CASSLGIGGYTF. As DNA, the CDR3 is TGTGCCAGCAGCTTGGGAATCGGTGGCTACACCTTC.

J is TRBJ2-1 and V is TRBV4-3; D perhaps matches TRBD1 (6 bases). Germline V gene sequence: CDR1 LGHNA, CDR2 YSLEER. Trimming removed 4 bases at V and 12 bases at J, with 19 bases between. This CDR3 spans 14 amino acids. CDR3 nucleotide sequence: TGCGCCAGCAGCCCTAACCAGGGGCATAGTAGGCAGTTCTTC. It codes for CASSPNQGHSRQFF.

The chain uses TRBV2 and TRBJ2-7; D is ambiguous. Trimming shortened V by 3 bases and J by 3 bases, and 6 bases separated the two germline ends. The CDR3 sequence is 12 residues long. CDR1 is SNHLY and CDR2 is FYNNEI in the germline V gene. The CDR3 nucleotides read TGTGCCAGCAGTGACCGGATCTACGAGCAGTACTTC. It is translated as CASSDRIYEQYF.

This chain joins TRBV9 and TRBJ2-7; D assignment may be TRBD1 or TRBD2 (5 bases each). V lost 0 bases and J 3 bases, leaving 10 bases between the germline ends. This CDR3 is built from 14 residues. Germline V gene sequence: CDR1 SGDLS, CDR2 YYNGEE. The CDR3 spells CASSVGGEGYEQYF. CDR3 DNA: TGTGCCAGCAGCGTAGGAGGGGAAGGCTACGAGCAGTACTTC.

This chain links TRBV7-8 with TRBJ2-7; D gene uncertain. CDR3 length: 14 residues. In germline, CDR1 is SGHVS, CDR2 FQNEAQ. V was shortened by 5 bases and J by 2 bases, with 13 bases between the two germline ends. CDR3 bases: TGTGCCAGCAGCGCCTTCGTGGGTACCTACGAGCAGTACTTC. Translation: CASSAFVGTYEQYF.

This chain uses TRBV4-3 with TRBJ2-2; possibly TRBD1 or TRBD2 for D (5 bases each). CDR1 and CDR2 from the germline V gene are LGHNA and YSLEER. This CDR3 has 15 amino acids. V lost 4 bases and J 4 bases, leaving 13 bases between the germline ends. This chain's CDR3 is CASSPEGPSTGELFF. The DNA for the CDR3 is TGCGCCAGCAGCCCCGAGGGGCCGAGCACCGGGGAGCTGTTTTTT.

The V call is TRBV9, the J call TRBJ1-1, with D possibly being TRBD1 (6 bases). The V end lost 0 bases, the J end lost 3 bases, and 12 bases lay between the germline ends. The CDR3 sequence is 15 residues long. CDR1 and CDR2 from the germline V gene are SGDLS and YYNGEE. The DNA of the CDR3 is TGTGCCAGCAGCGTAGCCACAGGGCAATACACTGAAGCTTTCTTT. Protein product: CASSVATGQYTEAFF.

V and J are TRBV9 and TRBJ2-4; TRBD2 matches at 10 bases. CDR3 length equals 14 residues. Germline CDR1 SGDLS, CDR2 YYNGEE. With V trimmed by 0 bases and J by 11 bases, 5 bases remained unmatched. In DNA, the CDR3 is TGTGCCAGCAGCGTAGATGAAAGCGGGAGGGTTCAGTACTTC. It codes for CASSVDESGRVQYF.

The chain recombines TRBV25-1 with TRBJ2-1; TRBD2 is a possible D gene (5 bases). Germline V gene sequence: CDR1 MGHDK, CDR2 SYGVNS. V was trimmed by 7 bases and J by 3 bases, leaving 10 bases between them. This CDR3 contains 13 residues. This chain's CDR3 is CASTWGDYNEQFF. The CDR3 DNA is TGTGCCAGCACCTGGGGAGACTACAATGAGCAGTTCTTC.

This chain joins TRBV6-5 and TRBJ2-5, with no clear D. CDR1 is MNHEY, CDR2 SVGAGI, per germline. The CDR3 extends over 13 amino acids. V was pared by 6 bases and J by 4 bases, with 12 bases between. The CDR3 nucleotides are TGTGCCAGCAGGGAGACAAGCGTAGAGACCCAGTACTTC. As protein: CASRETSVETQYF.

In its sample, this clone was seen a few times. J is TRBJ2-5 and V is TRBV10-2; TRBD2 aligns across 10 bases. The trim removed 3 bases at V and 1 base at J, leaving 2 bases unmatched. Germline assignment: CDR1 WSHSY and CDR2 SAAADI. CDR3 length equals 15 residues. CDR3 amino acids: CASSDLAGGQETQYF. For the CDR3, the DNA is TGCGCCAGCAGTGATTTAGCGGGGGGCCAAGAGACCCAGTACTTC.

This clone was counted between two and nine times. This chain connects TRBV27 to TRBJ2-3; 8 bases map to TRBD2. The germline V gene has CDR1 MNHEY and CDR2 SMNVEV (reference sequence). After removal of 0 bases from V and 4 bases from J, the junction contained 9 bases not matched to a gene. This CDR3 contains 17 residues. The CDR3 sequence is CASSLSGRGDDSDTQYF. CDR3 DNA: TGTGCCAGCAGTTTATCTGGGCGGGGGGACGACTCAGATACGCAGTATTTT.

The chain has TRBV14 and TRBJ1-2; 8 bases map to TRBD1. This CDR3 has 15 residues. CDR1 is SGHDN, CDR2 FVKESK, per germline. V shed 6 bases and J 4 bases; nucleotides not matched to a gene: 10. The DNA of the CDR3 is TGTGCCAGCAGTCCAGGGGGCGCAAACCTCTATGGCTACACCTTC. Translating gives CASSPGGANLYGYTF.

The chain couples TRBV5-1 to TRBJ1-1; unclear D gene. Trimming removed 4 bases from V and 0 bases from J, with 7 bases in between. The CDR3 sequence is 13 residues long. The germline CDR1 and CDR2 sequences are SGHRS and YFSETQ. The CDR3 sequence: CASSVQMNTEAFF. CDR3 bases: TGCGCCAGCAGCGTGCAAATGAACACTGAAGCTTTCTTT.

The J gene is TRBJ1-6, the V gene TRBV5-1, with 7 bases lining up with TRBD1. This CDR3 has 15 residues. Germline V gene data show CDR1 as SGHRS and CDR2 as YFSETQ. After removal of 0 bases from V and 9 bases from J, the junction contained 6 bases not matched to a gene. CDR3 coding DNA: TGCGCCAGCAGCTTGGGTAGGGGGCTCGGTTCACCCCTCCACTTT. Amino acid sequence: CASSLGRGLGSPLHF. Variable domain in full (rest from reference TRBV5-1 and TRBJ1-6): KAGVTQTPRYLIKTRGQQVTLSCSPISGHRSVSWYQQTPGQGLQFLFEYFSETQRNKGNFPGRFSGRQFSNSRSEMNVSTLELGDSALYLCASSLGRGLGSPLHFGNGTRLTVT.

V is TRBV11-3 and J is TRBJ2-2; 11 bases fit TRBD1. Germline V CDR1 and CDR2: SGHNT, YENEEA. V lost 5 bases and J lost 5; bases outside the gene matches: 7. This CDR3 contains 16 residues. DNA of the CDR3: TGTGCCAGCAGCCTCCAGGACAGGGGGCGAACCGGGGAGCTGTTTTTT. It codes for CASSLQDRGRTGELFF.

DNA for the CDR3: TGTGCCAGCTCACCCCCGGGGTTGGGAGGGGAGCAGTACTTC. Its translation: CASSPPGLGGEQYF. The chain couples TRBV18 to TRBJ2-7, with TRBD2 matching 7 bases. The CDR3 runs 14 residues. J lost 7 bases, V lost 3 bases, and 9 bases had no gene match. CDR1 is KGHSH, CDR2 LQKENI, per germline.